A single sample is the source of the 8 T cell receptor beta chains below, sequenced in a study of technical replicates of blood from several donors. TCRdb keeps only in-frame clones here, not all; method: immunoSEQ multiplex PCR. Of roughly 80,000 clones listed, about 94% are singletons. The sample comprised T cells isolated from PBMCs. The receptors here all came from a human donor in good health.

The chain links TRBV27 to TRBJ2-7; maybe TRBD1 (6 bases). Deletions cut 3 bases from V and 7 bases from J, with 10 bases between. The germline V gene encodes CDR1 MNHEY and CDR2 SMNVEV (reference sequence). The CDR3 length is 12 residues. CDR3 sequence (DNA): TGTGCCAGCAGTTTTACAGGGCTAGAGCAGTACTTC. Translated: CASSFTGLEQYF.

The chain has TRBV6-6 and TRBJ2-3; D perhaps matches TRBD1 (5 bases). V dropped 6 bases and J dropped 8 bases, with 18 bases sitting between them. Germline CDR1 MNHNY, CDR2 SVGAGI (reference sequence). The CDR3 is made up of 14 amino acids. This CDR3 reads CASRPSDTPVTQYF. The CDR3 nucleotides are TGTGCCAGCAGACCCTCGGACACCCCCGTTACGCAGTATTTT.

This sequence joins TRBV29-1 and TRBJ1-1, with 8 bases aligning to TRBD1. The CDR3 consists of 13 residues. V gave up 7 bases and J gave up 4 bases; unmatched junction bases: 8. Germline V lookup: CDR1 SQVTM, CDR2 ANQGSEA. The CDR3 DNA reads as TGCAGCGCTGACAGGGGCGAGGGCACTGAAGCTTTCTTT. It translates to CSADRGEGTEAFF.

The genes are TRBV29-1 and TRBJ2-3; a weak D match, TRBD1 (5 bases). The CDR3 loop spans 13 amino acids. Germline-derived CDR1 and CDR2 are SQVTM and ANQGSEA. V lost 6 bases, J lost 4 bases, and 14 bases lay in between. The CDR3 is CSVGQGRPDTQYF. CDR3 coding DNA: TGCAGCGTGGGCCAGGGTCGGCCAGATACGCAGTATTTT.

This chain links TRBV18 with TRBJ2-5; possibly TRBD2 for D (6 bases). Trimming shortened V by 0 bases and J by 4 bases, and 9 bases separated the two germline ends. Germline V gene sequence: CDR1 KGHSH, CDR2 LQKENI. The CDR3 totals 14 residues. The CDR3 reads CASSPPAGGETQYF. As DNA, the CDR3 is TGTGCCAGCTCACCACCCGCCGGGGGAGAGACCCAGTACTTC. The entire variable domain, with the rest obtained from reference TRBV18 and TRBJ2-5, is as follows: NAGVMQNPRHLVRRRGQEARLRCSPMKGHSHVYWYRQLPEEGLKFMVYLQKENIIDESGMPKERFSAEFPKEGPSILRIQQVVRGDSAAYFCASSPPAGGETQYFGPGTRLLVL.

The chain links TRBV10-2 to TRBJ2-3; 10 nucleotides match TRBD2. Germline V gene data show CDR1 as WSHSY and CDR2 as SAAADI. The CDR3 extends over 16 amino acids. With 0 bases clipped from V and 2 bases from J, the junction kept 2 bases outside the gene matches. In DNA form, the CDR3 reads TGCGCCAGCAGTGAGTCTAGCGGGAGGCTCACAGATACGCAGTATTTT. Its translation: CASSESSGRLTDTQYF.

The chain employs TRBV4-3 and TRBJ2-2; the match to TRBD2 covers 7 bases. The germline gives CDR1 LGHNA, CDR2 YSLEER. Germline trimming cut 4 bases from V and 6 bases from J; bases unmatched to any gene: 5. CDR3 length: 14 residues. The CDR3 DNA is TGCGCCAGCAGCCCCCGGGAGGTCCCCGGGGAGCTGTTTTTT. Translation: CASSPREVPGELFF.

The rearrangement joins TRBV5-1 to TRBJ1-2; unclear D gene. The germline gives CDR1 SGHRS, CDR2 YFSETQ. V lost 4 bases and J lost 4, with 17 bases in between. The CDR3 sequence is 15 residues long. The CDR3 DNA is TGCGCCAGCAGCCCGGAGGAGGGTACCGCCTATGGCTACACCTTC. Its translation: CASSPEEGTAYGYTF.